These 18 T cell receptor beta chains were all obtained from the same sample, sequenced in a study of blood T cells in healthy people across ages. Together with a sample-barcoded 5' primer, a J-beta primer mix was included in a second PCR lasting about 6 to 11 cycles. TCRdb re-called the 5' RACE reads with MiXCR, one entry per CDR3 protein. The sample has about 1 million distinct CDR3 sequences; roughly 45% are singletons. Sequencing used blood. These receptors were obtained from a woman aged 55-70 years in good health.

This clonotype came up many times. V and J are TRBV6-6 and TRBJ1-2; no reliable D call. This CDR3 is built from 12 residues. Germline V CDR1 and CDR2: MNHNY, SVGAGI (reference sequence). V was cut by 6 bases and J by 6 bases, with 11 bases left in between. This chain's CDR3 is CASRGILNGYTF. CDR3 sequence (DNA): TGTGCCAGCAGAGGGATCCTAAATGGCTACACCTTC.

The V gene is TRBV2, the J gene TRBJ2-5, with unresolved D. Deletions cut 1 base from V and 1 base from J, with 16 bases between. The CDR3 is 17 residues long. Germline assignment: CDR1 SNHLY and CDR2 FYNNEI. CDR3 sequence: CASSEGPGKLSQETQYF. The CDR3 DNA reads as TGTGCCAGCAGTGAAGGTCCTGGGAAGTTGAGCCAAGAGACCCAGTACTTC.

This clonotype has ten or more counts. V and J are TRBV20-1 and TRBJ2-5, with unresolved D. The CDR3 is made up of 14 amino acids. CDR1 is DFQATT and CDR2 is SNEGSKA in the germline V gene (reference sequence). The V end lost 0 bases, the J end lost 6 bases, and 14 bases lay between the germline ends. CDR3 amino acids: CSARDSFQRQTQYF. Written as DNA, the CDR3 is TGCAGTGCTAGAGATAGTTTCCAGCGACAGACCCAGTACTTC.

V is TRBV24-1 and J is TRBJ2-5, with D possibly being TRBD1 (6 bases). Germline CDR1 reads KGHDR; CDR2 reads SFDVKD. There are 12 residues in the CDR3. Trimming took 4 bases from V and 11 from J, leaving 13 bases between them. The chain's CDR3 is CATSDFWGQQYF. The CDR3 nucleotides read TGTGCCACCAGTGACTTTTGGGGGCAACAGTACTTC.

The rearrangement uses TRBV3-1 and TRBJ2-1, with TRBD2 identical over 7 bases. The CDR3 spans 17 residues. V lost 4 bases to trimming and J lost 8 bases; unmatched junction nucleotides: 17. Germline V gives CDR1 LGHDT, CDR2 YNNKEL (reference sequence). CDR3 coding DNA: TGTGCCAGCAGCCCAAGGTTGGGCGGGAGTACTGCGGATGAGCAGTTCTTC. Its protein is CASSPRLGGSTADEQFF.

The table lists this clonotype with a few counts. The chain employs TRBV7-9 and TRBJ2-1; no definite D call. V was pared by 7 bases and J by 11 bases, with 9 bases between. This CDR3 region has 10 residues. Looked up from germline, CDR1 is SEHNR and CDR2 is FQNEAQ (reference sequence). The CDR3 reads CASMYGQQFF. The CDR3 DNA reads as TGTGCCAGCATGTACGGACAGCAGTTCTTC.

Turning to this clonotype: A much larger clone is a single base away; this may be a read error. The chain recombines TRBV28 with TRBJ2-7, with D tentatively TRBD1 (5 bases). The germline V gene has CDR1 MDHEN and CDR2 SYDVKM. The CDR3 sequence is 12 residues long. V was pared by 8 bases and J by 7 bases, with 15 bases between. The chain's CDR3 is CASQKDTREQYF. The CDR3 bases are TGTGCCAGCCAGAAGGACACGCGGGAGCAGTACTTC.

This chain connects TRBV18 to TRBJ1-6; D remains ambiguous. The CDR3 contains 15 residues. Deletions cut 5 bases from V and 8 bases from J, with 16 bases between. Looked up from germline, CDR1 is KGHSH and CDR2 is LQKENI. The CDR3 protein is CASSRNFGIDSPLHF. CDR3 coding DNA: TGTGCCAGCTCAAGGAACTTCGGTATTGATTCACCCCTCCACTTT.

This chain uses TRBV10-3 with TRBJ1-5; perhaps TRBD1 as D (6 bases). CDR3 size: 15 residues. Germline values: CDR1 ENHRY, CDR2 SYGVKD. V was cut by 6 bases and J by 1 base, with 13 bases left in between. CDR3 in amino acids: CAIRGGEGSNQPQHF. Written as DNA, the CDR3 is TGTGCCATCAGGGGGGGCGAGGGGAGCAATCAGCCCCAGCATTTT.

The genes are TRBV7-7 and TRBJ2-7; 9 nucleotides match TRBD2. CDR1 and CDR2 from the germline V gene are SSHAT and FNYEAQ (reference sequence). The CDR3 runs 16 residues. Losses at the gene ends were 5 bases for V and 2 bases for J; bases not matched to a gene: 10. CDR3 in amino acids: CASSPYGAGGTYEQYF. DNA for the CDR3: TGTGCCAGCAGCCCCTATGGGGCGGGGGGGACCTACGAGCAGTACTTC.

The chain links TRBV18 to TRBJ2-5; 7 positions match TRBD1. Germline CDR1 and CDR2: KGHSH and LQKENI. The V segment lost 3 bases and the J segment 0 bases; nucleotides outside the gene matches: 7. This CDR3 spans 16 amino acids. For the CDR3, the DNA is TGTGCCAGCTCACCCCCGGGACAGAAGTACCAAGAGACCCAGTACTTC. Translated, it gives CASSPPGQKYQETQYF.

V and J are TRBV3-1 and TRBJ2-3, with D possibly being TRBD1 (6 bases). The CDR3 extends over 15 amino acids. Germline CDR1 is LGHDT and CDR2 is YNNKEL (reference sequence). V was shortened by 4 bases and J by 6 bases, with 17 bases between the two germline ends. The CDR3 protein is CASSLDRRSRDTQYF. CDR3 bases: TGTGCCAGCAGCCTAGACAGGAGAAGTCGTGATACGCAGTATTTT.

The chain links TRBV7-2 to TRBJ2-1; perhaps TRBD2 as D (5 bases). The CDR3 contains 15 residues. Germline V gives CDR1 SGHTA, CDR2 FQGNSA. Deletions cut 1 base from V and 5 bases from J, with 12 bases between. DNA of the CDR3: TGTGCCAGCAGCTTAGGAAGACTACCCCACAATGAGCAGTTCTTC. Its protein is CASSLGRLPHNEQFF.

The genes are TRBV7-2 and TRBJ2-7, with TRBD1 matching 9 bases. V dropped 0 bases and J dropped 3; count of bases not matched to a gene: 9. The CDR3 spans 17 residues. Germline loops: CDR1 SGHTA, CDR2 FQGNSA. CDR3 region: CASSLAPTGGADYEQYF. The DNA of the CDR3 is TGTGCCAGCAGCTTAGCGCCCACAGGGGGCGCTGACTACGAGCAGTACTTC.

V gene TRBV15 combines with J gene TRBJ2-1, with D maybe TRBD1 (6 bases). Trimming took 5 bases from V and 4 from J, leaving 18 bases between them. CDR3 length: 16 residues. The germline V gene encodes CDR1 LNHNV and CDR2 YYDKDF (reference sequence). The CDR3 region is CATSGDQGRLYNEQFF. DNA of the CDR3: TGTGCCACCAGCGGCGACCAGGGGCGACTTTACAATGAGCAGTTCTTC. The full variable domain, with the rest looked up from reference TRBV15 and TRBJ2-1, is DAMVIQNPRYQVTQFGKPVTLSCSQTLNHNVMYWYQQKSSQAPKLLFHYYDKDFNNEADTPDNFQSRRPNTSFCFLDIRSPGLGDTAMYLCATSGDQGRLYNEQFFGPGTRLTVL.

This clonotype appeared once. V and J are TRBV6-6 and TRBJ1-5; D is undetermined. The germline V gene has CDR1 MNHNY and CDR2 SVGAGI (reference sequence). Deletions cut 5 bases from V and 4 bases from J, with 12 bases between. This CDR3 contains 14 residues. For the CDR3, the DNA is TGTGCCAGCAGTCCCCTCAGGCGAAATCAGCCCCAGCATTTT. Translation: CASSPLRRNQPQHF.

This rearrangement joins TRBV20-1 to TRBJ2-3, with D perhaps assigned TRBD1 or TRBD2 (5 bases each). V lost 3 bases, J lost 1 base, and 14 bases lay in between. The CDR3 extends over 15 amino acids. The germline V gene encodes CDR1 DFQATT and CDR2 SNEGSKA (reference sequence). The CDR3 sequence: CSASYPGTGTDTQYF. CDR3 nucleotide sequence: TGCAGTGCTAGTTACCCCGGGACCGGCACAGATACGCAGTATTTT.

The chain uses TRBV20-1 and TRBJ2-7, with D maybe TRBD2 (5 bases). The end of the DNA is better explained by TRBJ2-5, so the J call may be wrong. This CDR3 has 14 residues. CDR1 and CDR2 (germline): DFQATT, SNEGSKA (reference sequence). The CDR3 here is CSARALAGVETQYF. For the CDR3, the DNA is TGCAGTGCTAGAGCCCTCGCCGGGGTGGAGACCCAGTACTTC.